The 31 T cell receptor beta chains below all came from one sample that was sequenced in a study of shared clonotypes between healthy human individuals. Libraries were prepared by immunoSEQ multiplex PCR; TCRdb keeps only in-frame clonotypes and omits some of them. The data hold about 480,000 clones, with 75% to 80% observed a single time. The sequencing sample was made of PBMCs. Receptor source: a woman aged 40 to 55 in good health. Some clones in this sample may be carry-over from other donors' samples.

Only one count was recorded for this clone. The CDR3 bases are TGTGCCAGCAGCTTGGGCGGCGGGAGTACCTACGAGCAGTACTTC. Protein product: CASSLGGGSTYEQYF. This chain links TRBV5-5 with TRBJ2-7; 7 bases are shared with TRBD2. The CDR3 runs 15 residues. The J segment lost 2 bases and the V segment lost 0 bases, leaving 5 bases of the junction unmatched. Germline V gene sequence: CDR1 SGHKS, CDR2 YYEKEE (reference sequence). The whole variable domain, remainder taken from reference TRBV5-5 and TRBJ2-7, is DAGVTQSPTHLIKTRGQQVTLRCSPISGHKSVSWYQQVLGQGPQFIFQYYEKEERGRGNFPDRFSARQFPNYSSELNVNALLLGDSALYLCASSLGGGSTYEQYFGPGTRLTVT.

The CDR3 sequence is CASSPETGLNTIYF. CDR3 coding DNA: TGTGCCAGCTCACCAGAAACAGGATTAAACACCATATATTTT. This chain joins TRBV18 and TRBJ1-3, with D possibly being TRBD1 (5 bases). V dropped 2 bases and J dropped 6 bases, with 11 bases sitting between them. The CDR3 extends over 14 amino acids. Germline loops: CDR1 KGHSH, CDR2 LQKENI. The full variable domain, completed using reference TRBV18 and TRBJ1-3, is NAGVMQNPRHLVRRRGQEARLRCSPMKGHSHVYWYRQLPEEGLKFMVYLQKENIIDESGMPKERFSAEFPKEGPSILRIQQVVRGDSAAYFCASSPETGLNTIYFGEGSWLTVV.

The V gene is TRBV7-8, the J gene TRBJ2-3, with 7 bases lining up with TRBD2. CDR3 length: 15 residues. Trimming cost V 4 bases and J 8 bases; bases outside gene matches: 12. Germline CDR1 SGHVS, CDR2 FQNEAQ. This CDR3 reads CASSSEGGPSGTQYF. The CDR3 DNA reads as TGTGCCAGCAGCTCAGAGGGAGGGCCCTCCGGTACGCAGTATTTT. The whole variable domain, filled in from reference TRBV7-8 and TRBJ2-3, reads GAGVSQSPRYKVAKRGQDVALRCDPISGHVSLFWYQQALGQGPEFLTYFQNEAQLDKSGLPSDRFFAERPEGSVSTLKIQRTQQEDSAVYLCASSSEGGPSGTQYFGPGTRLTVL.

The sample holds one count of this clone. V gene TRBV10-2 combines with J gene TRBJ2-3, with D hard to call. CDR3 size: 10 residues. Trimming removed 10 bases at V and 3 bases at J, with 5 bases between. Germline loops: CDR1 WSHSY, CDR2 SAAADI. The CDR3 DNA sequence: TGCGCCACCAGGACAGATACGCAGTATTTT. This translates into CATRTDTQYF.

The DNA of the CDR3 is TGTGCCAGCAGCGCTAGCGGGGCTACCTACGAGCAGTACTTC. Translation gives CASSASGATYEQYF. The chain combines TRBV9 with TRBJ2-7, with 9 bases aligning to TRBD2. The CDR3 is made up of 14 amino acids. Looked up from germline, CDR1 is SGDLS and CDR2 is YYNGEE. Trimming removed 3 bases from V and 2 bases from J; junction bases left unmatched: 3. Full variable domain (remainder filled in from reference TRBV9 and TRBJ2-7): DSGVTQTPKHLITATGQRVTLRCSPRSGDLSVYWYQQSLDQGLQFLIQYYNGEERAKGNILERFSAQQFPDLHSELNLSSLELGDSALYFCASSASGATYEQYFGPGTRLTVT.

The V gene is TRBV5-4, the J gene TRBJ2-2, with 7 bases matching TRBD1. The CDR3 length is 15 residues. The J segment lost 3 bases and the V segment lost 4 bases, leaving 6 bases of the junction unmatched. Germline assignment: CDR1 SGHNT and CDR2 YYREEE (reference sequence). CDR3 sequence (DNA): TGTGCCAGCAGCCAAGGACAGGTTGACACCGGGGAGCTGTTTTTT. It translates to CASSQGQVDTGELFF.

The rearrangement uses TRBV5-5 and TRBJ1-5; D unresolved. Germline V lookup: CDR1 SGHKS, CDR2 YYEKEE (reference sequence). The CDR3 totals 15 residues. Trimming pared 4 bases from V and 3 bases from J, leaving 14 bases between. CDR3 sequence reads: CASSPSLASNQPQHF. The CDR3 nucleotides are TGTGCCAGCAGCCCCTCTTTAGCTTCCAATCAGCCCCAGCATTTT.

A word on this clone: A far larger clone is a single base away, which makes a read error likely. The chain uses TRBV4-3 and TRBJ2-7; maybe TRBD2 (6 bases). The germline gives CDR1 LGHNA, CDR2 YSLEER. This CDR3 is built from 14 residues. The CDR3 is CVSSQFAGPYEQYF. The DNA of the CDR3 is TGCGTCAGCAGCCAATTTGCGGGGCCCTACGAGCAGTACTTC.

This rearrangement joins TRBV6-1 to TRBJ2-7; no clear D. Germline CDR1 and CDR2: MNHNS and SASEGT. This CDR3 spans 13 amino acids. The V gene lost 1 base and the J gene lost 6 bases, with 10 bases spanning the gap. Written as DNA, the CDR3 is TGTGCCAGCAGTGAAGTTGGGGTTGGCGAGCAGTACTTC. Translating it yields CASSEVGVGEQYF.

CDR3 sequence: CASSVIGSSYNEQFF. DNA for the CDR3: TGTGCCAGCAGCGTGATCGGGAGCTCCTACAATGAGCAGTTCTTC. The chain couples TRBV9 to TRBJ2-1, with D possibly matching TRBD2 (6 bases). The CDR3 covers 15 residues. Germline CDR1 SGDLS, CDR2 YYNGEE. V was clipped by 2 bases and J by 0 bases, with 9 bases between them. Filled out from reference TRBV9 and TRBJ2-1, the complete variable domain reads DSGVTQTPKHLITATGQRVTLRCSPRSGDLSVYWYQQSLDQGLQFLIQYYNGEERAKGNILERFSAQQFPDLHSELNLSSLELGDSALYFCASSVIGSSYNEQFFGPGTRLTVL.

The chain links TRBV19 to TRBJ2-1; a weak D match, TRBD2 (5 bases). The germline gives CDR1 LNHDA, CDR2 SQIVND (reference sequence). Trimming shortened V by 3 bases and J by 8 bases, and 17 bases separated the two germline ends. The length of the CDR3 is 15 residues. CDR3 region: CASSIGLAGIYEQFF. DNA for the CDR3: TGTGCCAGTAGTATTGGCCTAGCAGGAATCTATGAGCAGTTCTTC. Filled out from reference TRBV19 and TRBJ2-1, the complete variable domain reads DGGITQSPKYLFRKEGQNVTLSCEQNLNHDAMYWYRQDPGQGLRLIYYSQIVNDFQKGDIAEGYSVSREKKESFPLTVTSAQKNPTAFYLCASSIGLAGIYEQFFGPGTRLTVL.

This CDR3 is CSVEDRDSYNEQFF. CDR3 DNA: TGCAGCGTTGAAGATCGGGACTCCTACAATGAGCAGTTCTTC. The chain links TRBV29-1 to TRBJ2-1; possibly TRBD2 for D (5 bases). V lost 0 bases to trimming and J lost 0 bases, with 6 bases between them. CDR1 SQVTM and CDR2 ANQGSEA come from the germline V gene. The CDR3 spans 14 residues.

In this sample, this clone turned up once. The chain employs TRBV28 and TRBJ1-1; 9 bases are a match to TRBD1. Germline assignment: CDR1 MDHEN and CDR2 SYDVKM. This CDR3 comprises 18 residues. V lost 1 base, J lost 5 bases, and 14 bases stayed unmatched. CDR3 DNA sequence: TGTGCCAGCAGTTTATACCCCACCCCGGGACAGGGTTGGACTGAAGCTTTCTTT. This encodes CASSLYPTPGQGWTEAFF.

Worth noting for this clone: Given a much more abundant clone one base away, this may be a read error. The chain employs TRBV11-2 and TRBJ2-3; D may be TRBD1 or TRBD2 (5 bases each). Trimming stripped 5 bases from V and 0 bases from J, with 15 bases between. This CDR3 has 16 amino acids. The germline V gene has CDR1 SGHAT and CDR2 FQNNGV. The CDR3 protein is CASSPGPIRSTDTQYF. In DNA form, the CDR3 reads TGTGCCAGCAGCCCGGGGCCCATTCGGAGCACAGATACGCAGTATTTT.

V is TRBV19 and J is TRBJ1-2; perhaps TRBD1 as D (5 bases). V lost 3 bases and J lost 5, with 13 bases in between. This CDR3 spans 14 amino acids. Germline V gene data show CDR1 as LNHDA and CDR2 as SQIVND (reference sequence). Written as DNA, the CDR3 is TGTGCCAGTAGTATCCAGGGCGCCGGGTATGGCTACACCTTC. This gives the protein CASSIQGAGYGYTF.

On this clone: The identical CDR3 is also encoded by other nucleotide sequences in the sample. This chain joins TRBV29-1 and TRBJ2-7, with D possibly being TRBD1 (5 bases). Germline V gene lookup returns CDR1 SQVTM and CDR2 ANQGSEA. There are 12 residues in the CDR3. Trimming shortened V by 3 bases and J by 5 bases, and 11 bases separated the two germline ends. CDR3 DNA sequence: TGCAGCGTTGAGGGGCCGCCCGACGAGCAGTACTTC. Protein product: CSVEGPPDEQYF.

The chain's CDR3 is CASRGYNEQFF. The CDR3 region has the DNA TGTGCCAGTAGGGGGTACAATGAGCAGTTCTTC. The chain uses TRBV19 and TRBJ2-1; D gene unclear. The CDR3 spans 11 residues. V lost 6 bases and J 4 bases, leaving 4 bases between the germline ends. Germline V gives CDR1 LNHDA, CDR2 SQIVND (reference sequence).

The rearrangement links TRBV30 to TRBJ1-1; D gene uncertain. This CDR3 spans 13 amino acids. Germline CDR1 and CDR2: GTSNPN and SVGIG (reference sequence). V was shortened by 2 bases and J by 0 bases, with 7 bases between the two germline ends. This CDR3 reads CAWSYWMNTEAFF. DNA of the CDR3: TGTGCCTGGAGTTACTGGATGAACACTGAAGCTTTCTTT.

The chain uses TRBV29-1 and TRBJ2-7; maybe TRBD2 (6 bases). Germline values: CDR1 SQVTM, CDR2 ANQGSEA. V lost 3 bases, J lost 4 bases, and 13 bases lay in between. The CDR3 consists of 13 residues. CDR3 residues: CSVDVPGGYEQYF. The CDR3 DNA sequence: TGCAGCGTTGACGTCCCTGGGGGGTACGAGCAGTACTTC.

V and J are TRBV7-9 and TRBJ2-3; D perhaps matches TRBD2 (6 bases). CDR1 and CDR2 from the germline V gene are SEHNR and FQNEAQ (reference sequence). The CDR3 consists of 13 residues. V gave up 5 bases and J gave up 5 bases, with 11 bases separating them. This chain's CDR3 is CASSRDSKDTQYF. The CDR3 DNA sequence: TGTGCCAGCAGCCGGGACTCCAAAGATACGCAGTATTTT.

V and J are TRBV7-2 and TRBJ2-1; TRBD2 is a possible D gene (5 bases). Germline lookup yields CDR1 SGHTA and CDR2 FQGNSA. The CDR3 totals 15 residues. The ends were cut back, 3 bases at V and 10 bases at J, with 19 bases in the middle. The CDR3 reads CASSLIPGISSEQFF. In nucleotides, the CDR3 is TGTGCCAGCAGCTTGATCCCGGGAATTAGCTCCGAGCAGTTCTTC.

The rearrangement joins TRBV7-2 to TRBJ2-1; TRBD1 matches 9 bases. The trim removed 0 bases at V and 10 bases at J, leaving 7 bases unmatched. This CDR3 is built from 15 residues. Germline-derived CDR1 and CDR2 are SGHTA and FQGNSA. For the CDR3, the DNA is TGTGCCAGCAGCTTAGCGCGGGGACAGGGTCAAGAGCAGTTCTTC. Translation: CASSLARGQGQEQFF.

This chain uses TRBV10-1 with TRBJ2-3; TRBD1 is a possible D gene (5 bases). This CDR3 region has 13 residues. CDR1 is WNHNN, CDR2 SYGVQD, per germline (reference sequence). Trimming cost V 0 bases and J 7 bases, with 8 bases left between them. CDR3 sequence (DNA): TGCGCCAGCAGTGAGTCGAACAGGAATACGCAGTATTTT. This encodes CASSESNRNTQYF.

V usage is TRBV10-2 and J usage is TRBJ1-1, with unresolved D. Germline loops: CDR1 WSHSY, CDR2 SAAADI. CDR3 length: 14 residues. The V end was cut by 5 bases, the J end by 1 base, with 11 bases between. CDR3 protein: CASSLEVGNTEAFF. In DNA form, the CDR3 reads TGCGCCAGCAGTCTAGAGGTTGGGAACACTGAAGCTTTCTTT.

The chain joins TRBV7-2 to TRBJ1-3; D gene uncertain. Per germline, CDR1 SGHTA and CDR2 FQGNSA. The V end lost 2 bases, the J end lost 1 base, and 12 bases lay between the germline ends. The CDR3 has 16 amino acids. The CDR3, as DNA: TGTGCCAGCAGCTTATCCGCGAGCACGTCTGGAAACACCATATATTTT. It specifies CASSLSASTSGNTIYF.

This clone has only a few counts. The chain is built from TRBV7-8 and TRBJ2-3; the match to TRBD2 covers 12 bases. The CDR3 spans 16 residues. CDR1 is SGHVS and CDR2 is FQNEAQ in the germline V gene. The trim removed 6 bases at V and 0 bases at J, leaving 4 bases unmatched. The CDR3 sequence is CASSQLAGGSTDTQYF. The CDR3 bases are TGTGCCAGCAGTCAACTAGCGGGAGGAAGCACAGATACGCAGTATTTT.

The V call is TRBV11-2, the J call TRBJ2-2; the D is unclear. Trimming cost V 6 bases and J 1 base, with 15 bases left between them. Germline V lookup: CDR1 SGHAT, CDR2 FQNNGV. This CDR3 has 16 amino acids. CDR3 DNA: TGTGCCAGCAGTGATTCCAGGCGAAGGAACACCGGGGAGCTGTTTTTT. It specifies CASSDSRRRNTGELFF.

V usage is TRBV2 and J usage is TRBJ2-3; TRBD1 aligns across 7 bases. Germline V lookup: CDR1 SNHLY, CDR2 FYNNEI. The CDR3 is made up of 14 amino acids. The V segment lost 4 bases and the J segment 0 bases; nucleotides outside the gene matches: 1. The CDR3, as DNA: TGTGCCAGCAGTGGACAGGGAAGCACAGATACGCAGTATTTT. It is translated as CASSGQGSTDTQYF.

The CDR3 here is CASRGRVSGANVLTF. CDR3 DNA sequence: TGTGCCAGCAGGGGAAGGGTCTCTGGGGCCAACGTCCTGACTTTC. This chain links TRBV5-4 with TRBJ2-6; D is undetermined. The CDR3 is 15 amino acids. Germline lookup yields CDR1 SGHNT and CDR2 YYREEE (reference sequence). The V gene lost 5 bases and the J gene lost 0 bases, with 9 bases spanning the gap.

The V and J genes are TRBV7-9 and TRBJ2-2; TRBD1 aligns across 8 bases. The germline gives CDR1 SEHNR, CDR2 FQNEAQ (reference sequence). The V gene end was trimmed by 2 bases and the J gene end by 2 bases; junction bases not matched to a gene: 4. The CDR3 runs 16 residues. Written as DNA, the CDR3 is TGTGCCAGCAGCTTACGACAGGGGCCCAACACCGGGGAGCTGTTTTTT. Its protein product is CASSLRQGPNTGELFF.

This sequence joins TRBV6-4 and TRBJ2-1; 9 bases agree with TRBD2. The CDR3 contains 15 residues. With V trimmed by 0 bases and J by 6 bases, 3 bases remained unmatched. From germline, CDR1 is MRHNA and CDR2 SNTAGT. In nucleotides, the CDR3 is TGTGCCAGCAGTGACTCGATTAGCGGGAGCAATGAGCAGTTCTTC. Translating it yields CASSDSISGSNEQFF.